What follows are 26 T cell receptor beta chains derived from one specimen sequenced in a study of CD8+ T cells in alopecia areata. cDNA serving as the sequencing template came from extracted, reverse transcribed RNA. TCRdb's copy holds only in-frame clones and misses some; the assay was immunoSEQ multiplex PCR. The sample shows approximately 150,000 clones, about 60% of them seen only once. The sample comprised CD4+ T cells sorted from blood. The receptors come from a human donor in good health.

In DNA form, the CDR3 reads TGCAGCGGAGGGTATCCATACCCCAGCGGCTACAATGAGCAGTTCTTC. Its translation: CSGGYPYPSGYNEQFF. V usage is TRBV29-1 and J usage is TRBJ2-1; weak D call: TRBD2 (5 bases). The length of the CDR3 is 16 residues. Germline CDR1 and CDR2: SQVTM and ANQGSEA. The V and J ends lost 7 bases and 3 bases respectively, with 22 bases between them.

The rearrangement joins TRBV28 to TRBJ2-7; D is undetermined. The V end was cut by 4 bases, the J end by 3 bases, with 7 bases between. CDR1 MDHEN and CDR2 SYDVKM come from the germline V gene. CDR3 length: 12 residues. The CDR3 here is CASSSLNYEQYF. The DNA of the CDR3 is TGTGCCAGCAGTTCTCTAAACTACGAGCAGTACTTC.

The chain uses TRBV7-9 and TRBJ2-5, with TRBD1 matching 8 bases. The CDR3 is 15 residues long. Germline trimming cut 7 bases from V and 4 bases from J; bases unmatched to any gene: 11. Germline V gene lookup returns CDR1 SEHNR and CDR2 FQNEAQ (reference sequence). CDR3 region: CASKRDRGVRETQYF. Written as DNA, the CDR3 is TGTGCCAGCAAACGTGACAGGGGCGTTCGAGAGACCCAGTACTTC. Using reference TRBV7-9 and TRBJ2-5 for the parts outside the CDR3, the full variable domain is DTGVSQNPRHKITKRGQNVTFRCDPISEHNRLYWYRQTLGQGPEFLTYFQNEAQLEKSRLLSDRFSAERPKGSFSTLEIQRTEQGDSAMYLCASKRDRGVRETQYFGPGTRLLVL.

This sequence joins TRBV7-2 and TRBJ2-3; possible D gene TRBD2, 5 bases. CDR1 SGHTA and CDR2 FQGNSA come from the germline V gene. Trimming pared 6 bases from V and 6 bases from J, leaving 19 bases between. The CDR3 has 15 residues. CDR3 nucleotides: TGTGCCAGCAGTTCCTCCCCTGGGAGTGAGGATACGCAGTATTTT. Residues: CASSSSPGSEDTQYF. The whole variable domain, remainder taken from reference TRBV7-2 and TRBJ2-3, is GAGVSQSPSNKVTEKGKDVELRCDPISGHTALYWYRQSLGQGLEFLIYFQGNSAPDKSGLPSDRFSAERTGGSVSTLTIQRTQQEDSAVYLCASSSSPGSEDTQYFGPGTRLTVL.

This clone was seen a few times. CDR3 nucleotide sequence: TGTGCCAGCAGAAACTTAGCGGGAGGACTAGAGACCCAGTACTTC. This sequence encodes CASRNLAGGLETQYF. The chain carries TRBV5-4 and TRBJ2-5; 10 nucleotides match TRBD2. CDR1 is SGHNT and CDR2 is YYREEE in the germline V gene (reference sequence). This CDR3 is built from 15 residues. The junction had 8 bases not matched to a gene; V was cut back by 5 bases and J by 4 bases.

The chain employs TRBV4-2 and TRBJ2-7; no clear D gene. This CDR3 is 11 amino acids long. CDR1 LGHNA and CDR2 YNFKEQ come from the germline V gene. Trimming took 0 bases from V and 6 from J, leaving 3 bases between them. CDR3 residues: CASSQDVEQYF. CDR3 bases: TGTGCCAGCAGCCAAGATGTCGAGCAGTACTTC.

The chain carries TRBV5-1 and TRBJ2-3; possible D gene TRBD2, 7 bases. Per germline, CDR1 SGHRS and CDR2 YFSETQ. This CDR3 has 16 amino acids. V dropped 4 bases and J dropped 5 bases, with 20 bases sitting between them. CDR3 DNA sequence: TGCGCCAGCAGCCTAACTACCCCGCGGGGGCGAGATACGCAGTATTTT. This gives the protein CASSLTTPRGRDTQYF.

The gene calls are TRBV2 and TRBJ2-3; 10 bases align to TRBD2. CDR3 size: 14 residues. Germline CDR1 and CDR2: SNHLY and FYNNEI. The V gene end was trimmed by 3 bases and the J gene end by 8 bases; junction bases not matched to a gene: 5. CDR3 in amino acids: CASSDLAGAVTQYF. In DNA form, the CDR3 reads TGTGCCAGCAGTGATCTAGCGGGAGCGGTTACGCAGTATTTT. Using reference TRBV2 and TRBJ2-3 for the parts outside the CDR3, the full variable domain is EPEVTQTPSHQVTQMGQEVILRCVPISNHLYFYWYRQILGQKVEFLVSFYNNEISEKSEIFDDQFSVERPDGSNFTLKIRSTKLEDSAMYFCASSDLAGAVTQYFGPGTRLTVL.

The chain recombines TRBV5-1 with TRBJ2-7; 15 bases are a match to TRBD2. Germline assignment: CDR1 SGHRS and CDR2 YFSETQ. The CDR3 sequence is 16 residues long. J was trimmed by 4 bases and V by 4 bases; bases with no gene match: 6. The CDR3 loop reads CASSPTGTSGRYEQYF. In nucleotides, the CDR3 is TGCGCCAGCAGCCCAACCGGGACTAGCGGGAGGTACGAGCAGTACTTC.

In nucleotides, the CDR3 is TGCGCCAGCAGTAGTCGTGGGACCGGGGAGCTGTTTTTT. Its protein is CASSSRGTGELFF. The V gene is TRBV5-1, the J gene TRBJ2-2; D ambiguous. Trimming cost V 5 bases and J 5 bases, with 10 bases left between them. The CDR3 sequence is 13 residues long. The germline CDR1 and CDR2 sequences are SGHRS and YFSETQ.

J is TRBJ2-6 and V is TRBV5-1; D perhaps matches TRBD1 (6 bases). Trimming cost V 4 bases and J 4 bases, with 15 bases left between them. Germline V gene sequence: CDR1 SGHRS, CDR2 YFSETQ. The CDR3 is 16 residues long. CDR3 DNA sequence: TGCGCCAGCAGCGGCCCATCAGGGGCAGGGGCCAACGTCCTGACTTTC. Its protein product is CASSGPSGAGANVLTF.

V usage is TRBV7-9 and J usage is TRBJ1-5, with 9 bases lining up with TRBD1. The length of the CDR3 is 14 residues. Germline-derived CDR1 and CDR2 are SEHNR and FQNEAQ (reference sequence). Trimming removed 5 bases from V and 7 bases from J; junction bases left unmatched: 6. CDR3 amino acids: CASSPGQGGQPQHF. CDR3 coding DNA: TGTGCCAGCAGCCCGGGACAGGGAGGACAGCCCCAGCATTTT.

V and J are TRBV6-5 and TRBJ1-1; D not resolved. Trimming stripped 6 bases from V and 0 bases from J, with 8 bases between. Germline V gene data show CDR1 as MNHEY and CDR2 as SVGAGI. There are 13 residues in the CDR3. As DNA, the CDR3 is TGTGCCAGCAGCCTAACTATGAACACTGAAGCTTTCTTT. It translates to CASSLTMNTEAFF.

The CDR3 DNA follows: TGTGCCACCAGCACAAACGCCCCCGGGACAGGTACCGAGCAGTACTTC. This encodes CATSTNAPGTGTEQYF. V and J are TRBV15 and TRBJ2-7, with 8 bases identical to TRBD1. CDR1 is LNHNV and CDR2 is YYDKDF in the germline V gene (reference sequence). CDR3 length: 16 residues. With 4 bases clipped from V and 6 bases from J, the junction kept 14 bases outside the gene matches.

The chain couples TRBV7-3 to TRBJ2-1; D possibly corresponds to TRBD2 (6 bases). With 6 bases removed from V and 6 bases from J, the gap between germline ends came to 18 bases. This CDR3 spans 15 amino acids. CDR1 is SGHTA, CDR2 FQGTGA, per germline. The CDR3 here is CASSLGGDGSNEQFF. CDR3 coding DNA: TGTGCCAGCAGTTTGGGCGGAGACGGGAGCAATGAGCAGTTCTTC.

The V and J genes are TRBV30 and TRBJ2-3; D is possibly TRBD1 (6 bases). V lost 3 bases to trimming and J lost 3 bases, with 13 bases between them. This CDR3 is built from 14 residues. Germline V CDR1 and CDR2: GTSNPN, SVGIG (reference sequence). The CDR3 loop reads CAWRGGTGTDTQYF. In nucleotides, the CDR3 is TGTGCCTGGAGAGGGGGAACAGGGACAGATACGCAGTATTTT.

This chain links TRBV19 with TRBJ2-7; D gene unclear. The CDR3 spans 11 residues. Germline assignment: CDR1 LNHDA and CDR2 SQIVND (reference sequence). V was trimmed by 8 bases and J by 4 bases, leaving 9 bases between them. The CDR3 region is CASQGRYEQYF. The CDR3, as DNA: TGTGCCAGTCAAGGTCGGTACGAGCAGTACTTC.

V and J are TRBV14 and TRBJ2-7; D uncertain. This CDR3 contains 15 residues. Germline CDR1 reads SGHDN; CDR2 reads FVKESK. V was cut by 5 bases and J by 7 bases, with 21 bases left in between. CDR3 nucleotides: TGTGCCAGCAGCAAACTACCGGGCGGCTACTGGGAGCAGTACTTC. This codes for CASSKLPGGYWEQYF.

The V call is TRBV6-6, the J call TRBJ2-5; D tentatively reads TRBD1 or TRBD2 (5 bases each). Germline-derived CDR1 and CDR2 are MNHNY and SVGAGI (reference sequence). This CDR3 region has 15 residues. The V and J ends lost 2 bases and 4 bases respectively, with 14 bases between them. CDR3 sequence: CASSYGGERGETQYF. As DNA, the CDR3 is TGTGCCAGCAGTTACGGTGGGGAGAGGGGAGAGACCCAGTACTTC.

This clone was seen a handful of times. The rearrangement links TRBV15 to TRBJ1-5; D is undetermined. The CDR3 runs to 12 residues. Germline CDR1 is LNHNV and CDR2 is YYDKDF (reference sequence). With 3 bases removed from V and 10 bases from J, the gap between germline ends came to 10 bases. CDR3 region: CATSSVDGPQHF. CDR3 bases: TGTGCCACCAGCAGTGTGGACGGCCCCCAGCATTTT.

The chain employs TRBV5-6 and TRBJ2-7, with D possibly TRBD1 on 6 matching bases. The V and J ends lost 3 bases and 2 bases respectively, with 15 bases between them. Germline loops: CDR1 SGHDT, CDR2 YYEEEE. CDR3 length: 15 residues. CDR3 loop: CASSSFDRRPYEQYF. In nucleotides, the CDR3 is TGTGCCAGCAGCTCGTTCGACAGGCGTCCCTACGAGCAGTACTTC.

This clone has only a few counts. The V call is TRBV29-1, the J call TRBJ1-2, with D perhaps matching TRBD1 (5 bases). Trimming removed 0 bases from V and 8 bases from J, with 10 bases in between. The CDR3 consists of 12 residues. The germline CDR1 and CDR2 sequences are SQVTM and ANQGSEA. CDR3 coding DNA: TGCAGCGTTGAAGATCAGGGCTTAGGCTACACCTTC. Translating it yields CSVEDQGLGYTF.

In DNA, the CDR3 is TGTGCCAGCAGCTTTCCGCACAGTCCTGAAGCTTTCTTT. Its protein is CASSFPHSPEAFF. The V gene is TRBV5-6, the J gene TRBJ1-1; no clear D. CDR1 is SGHDT, CDR2 YYEEEE, per germline. Trimming took off 2 bases at V and 6 bases at J, with 11 bases between the two ends. There are 13 residues in the CDR3.

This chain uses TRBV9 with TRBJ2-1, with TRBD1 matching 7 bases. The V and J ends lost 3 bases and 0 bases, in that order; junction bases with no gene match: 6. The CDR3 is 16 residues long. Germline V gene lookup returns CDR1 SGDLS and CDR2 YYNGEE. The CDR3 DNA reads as TGTGCCAGCAGCGCGACAGGGCTAAGCTCCTACAATGAGCAGTTCTTC. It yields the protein CASSATGLSSYNEQFF.

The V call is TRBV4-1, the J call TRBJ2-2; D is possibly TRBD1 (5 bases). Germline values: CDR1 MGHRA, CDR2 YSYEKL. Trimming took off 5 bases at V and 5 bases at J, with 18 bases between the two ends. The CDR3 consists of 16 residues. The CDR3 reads CASSFRAGRYTGELFF. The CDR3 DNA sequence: TGCGCCAGCAGCTTTAGGGCAGGGCGCTATACCGGGGAGCTGTTTTTT.

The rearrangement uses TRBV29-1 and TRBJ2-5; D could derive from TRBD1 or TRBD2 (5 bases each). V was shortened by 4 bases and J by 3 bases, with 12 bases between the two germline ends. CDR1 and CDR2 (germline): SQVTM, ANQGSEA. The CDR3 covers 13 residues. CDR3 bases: TGCAGCGTTGGTATCCGGGGCGAAGAGACCCAGTACTTC. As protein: CSVGIRGEETQYF.